These 18 T cell receptor beta chains came from one sample sequenced in a study of shared clonotypes between healthy human individuals. Assay: immunoSEQ multiplex PCR; the TCRdb copy retains only in-frame clones and omits some. The table records over a million clones, over 95% of them present only once. Material for sequencing was naive CD4+ T cells sorted from blood. The subset was: CD45RA+ positively selected. These receptors were obtained from a man younger than 45 in good health.

This sequence joins TRBV25-1 and TRBJ1-4, with D uncertain. CDR3 length: 15 amino acids. Trimming cost V 6 bases and J 5 bases, with 16 bases left between them. Germline V lookup: CDR1 MGHDK, CDR2 SYGVNS. The CDR3 reads CASSSPAVFNEKLFF. Here the CDR3 DNA reads TGTGCCAGCAGCTCCCCGGCTGTTTTCAATGAAAAACTGTTTTTT.

The genes are TRBV5-1 and TRBJ2-1; 7 nucleotides line up with TRBD1. After removal of 4 bases from V and 12 bases from J, the junction contained 19 bases not matched to a gene. Germline V gene sequence: CDR1 SGHRS, CDR2 YFSETQ. CDR3 length equals 16 residues. CDR3 nucleotide sequence: TGCGCCAGCAGCAAGAGCAGGGGGACCACGACAATCCCGCAGTTCTTC. Translation gives CASSKSRGTTTIPQFF.

The chain employs TRBV11-2 and TRBJ2-7; possible D gene TRBD2, 7 bases. Per germline, CDR1 SGHAT and CDR2 FQNNGV. V gave up 2 bases and J gave up 0 bases, with 17 bases separating them. The CDR3 contains 17 residues. The CDR3 nucleotides are TGTGCCAGCAGCTTAAAGAGGGGGAGCGGGGCCTCCTACGAGCAGTACTTC. The encoded protein is CASSLKRGSGASYEQYF.

This clone has just one count. The rearrangement links TRBV7-5 to TRBJ2-3; the table gives TRBD2 as D, unverified against the DNA. TRBV7-5 is a pseudogene segment. CDR3 length: 16 amino acids. CDR3 protein: CASSSWTSGSADTQYF. The CDR3 bases are TGTGCCAGCAGCTCTTGGACTAGCGGGAGTGCAGATACGCAGTATTTT.

V and J are TRBV14 and TRBJ1-1, with unresolved D. Trimming took 0 bases from V and 8 from J, leaving 13 bases between them. CDR3 length equals 14 residues. CDR1 and CDR2 (germline): SGHDN, FVKESK. The CDR3 region has the DNA TGTGCCAGCAGCCAAGAGGTCAGGTGGGGAGAAGCTTTCTTT. As protein: CASSQEVRWGEAFF.

In this sample, this clone turned up once. The chain has TRBV6-5 and TRBJ1-1; D is perhaps TRBD1 (6 bases). The CDR3 runs to 13 residues. Germline CDR1 MNHEY, CDR2 SVGAGI. V was pared by 4 bases and J by 3 bases, with 9 bases between. CDR3 sequence (DNA): TGTGCCAGCAGTTTACAGGGCTACACTGAAGCTTTCTTT. It encodes CASSLQGYTEAFF.

V is TRBV14 and J is TRBJ2-1; 11 bases match TRBD2. The junction had 14 bases not matched to a gene; V was cut back by 0 bases and J by 7 bases. CDR1 is SGHDN and CDR2 is FVKESK in the germline V gene. The CDR3 is 19 residues long. The CDR3 DNA is TGTGCCAGCAGCCAAGAGAGCCCCCAACTAGCGGGAGTTCCAAATGAGCAGTTCTTC. This translates into CASSQESPQLAGVPNEQFF.

The genes are TRBV5-6 and TRBJ2-7; 9 bases map to TRBD2. CDR1 is SGHDT, CDR2 YYEEEE, per germline. The CDR3 totals 17 residues. Losses at the gene ends were 0 bases for V and 0 bases for J; bases not matched to a gene: 7. The CDR3 bases are TGTGCCAGCAGCTTGGGCGGGGGGGACGGTCCCTCCTACGAGCAGTACTTC. This encodes CASSLGGGDGPSYEQYF.

This sequence joins TRBV29-1 and TRBJ1-4; D gene unclear. Trimming cost V 0 bases and J 3 bases, with 8 bases left between them. The CDR3 consists of 14 residues. Germline V gene lookup returns CDR1 SQVTM and CDR2 ANQGSEA. CDR3 amino acids: CSVEEIRSNEKLFF. For the CDR3, the DNA is TGCAGCGTTGAAGAGATCAGGTCTAATGAAAAACTGTTTTTT.

The V and J genes are TRBV5-4 and TRBJ2-6; weak D call: TRBD1 (5 bases). The germline CDR1 and CDR2 sequences are SGHNT and YYREEE (reference sequence). The CDR3 spans 16 residues. The ends were cut back, 6 bases at V and 1 base at J, with 14 bases in the middle. The CDR3 DNA follows: TGTGCCAGCATCCGGCCGGCAGGGTCTGGGGCCAACGTCCTGACTTTC. This encodes CASIRPAGSGANVLTF.

This chain uses TRBV5-4 with TRBJ2-7; no clear D gene. The germline V and J ends were trimmed by 7 bases and 2 bases, with 13 bases remaining between them. This CDR3 has 13 amino acids. Looked up from germline, CDR1 is SGHNT and CDR2 is YYREEE (reference sequence). The DNA of the CDR3 is TGTGCCAGCGGCTACGATAGGGCCTACGAGCAGTACTTC. Translated, it gives CASGYDRAYEQYF.

This sequence joins TRBV2 and TRBJ2-1, with D tentatively TRBD2 (6 bases). V was pared by 4 bases and J by 2 bases, with 12 bases between. CDR1 and CDR2 from the germline V gene are SNHLY and FYNNEI. The CDR3 runs to 15 residues. The CDR3 loop is CASSAPGSPYNEQFF. DNA of the CDR3: TGTGCCAGCAGTGCACCCGGGAGCCCCTACAATGAGCAGTTCTTC. Full variable domain (rest looked up from reference TRBV2 and TRBJ2-1): EPEVTQTPSHQVTQMGQEVILRCVPISNHLYFYWYRQILGQKVEFLVSFYNNEISEKSEIFDDQFSVERPDGSNFTLKIRSTKLEDSAMYFCASSAPGSPYNEQFFGPGTRLTVL.

This chain connects TRBV10-3 to TRBJ1-5; TRBD1 aligns across 7 bases. CDR1 and CDR2 from the germline V gene are ENHRY and SYGVKD. The CDR3 consists of 14 residues. The J segment lost 7 bases and the V segment lost 4 bases, leaving 7 bases of the junction unmatched. CDR3 bases: TGTGCCATCAGTGGTCAAGGGGGCCTGCAGCCCCAGCATTTT. The encoded protein is CAISGQGGLQPQHF.

The chain joins TRBV7-9 to TRBJ2-1; 12 bases fit TRBD2. V lost 4 bases and J lost 9; bases outside the gene matches: 13. Germline lookup yields CDR1 SEHNR and CDR2 FQNEAQ (reference sequence). This CDR3 comprises 17 residues. DNA for the CDR3: TGTGCCAGCAGCTCCGGGGTACTAGCGGGAGGTCTTGTTGAGCAGTTCTTC. Its protein product is CASSSGVLAGGLVEQFF.

The chain combines TRBV15 with TRBJ2-1; 7 bases are shared with TRBD2. Per germline, CDR1 LNHNV and CDR2 YYDKDF (reference sequence). Trimming removed 0 bases from V and 7 bases from J; junction bases left unmatched: 18. The CDR3 spans 19 residues. CDR3 nucleotide sequence: TGTGCCACCAGCAGAGAGGCAGCCTTCCTAGCGGATAACAGGAATGAGCAGTTCTTC. Translation gives CATSREAAFLADNRNEQFF.

About this clone: Additional DNA sequences in this sample encode the identical CDR3. The chain joins TRBV7-9 to TRBJ2-7, with D unclear. Germline V gene lookup returns CDR1 SEHNR and CDR2 FQNEAQ (reference sequence). V gave up 2 bases and J gave up 4 bases, with 6 bases separating them. The CDR3 totals 12 residues. For the CDR3, the DNA is TGTGCCAGCAGCTTAAGGCAGTACGAGCAGTACTTC. It encodes CASSLRQYEQYF.

This chain connects TRBV7-9 to TRBJ2-5, with 10 bases that match TRBD2. The CDR3 totals 15 residues. The germline CDR1 and CDR2 sequences are SEHNR and FQNEAQ (reference sequence). V was pared by 0 bases and J by 5 bases, with 3 bases of the junction left unmatched. The CDR3 sequence is CASSLASGRLETQYF. CDR3 coding DNA: TGTGCCAGCAGCTTAGCTAGCGGGAGGCTTGAGACCCAGTACTTC.

The chain combines TRBV11-3 with TRBJ2-3; 10 bases agree with TRBD2. The CDR3 is 15 residues long. V was pared by 5 bases and J by 7 bases, with 9 bases of the junction left unmatched. In germline, CDR1 is SGHNT, CDR2 YENEEA. The CDR3 here is CASSPGSGRSNTQYF. The CDR3, as DNA: TGTGCCAGCAGCCCCGGTAGCGGGAGGAGTAATACGCAGTATTTT.